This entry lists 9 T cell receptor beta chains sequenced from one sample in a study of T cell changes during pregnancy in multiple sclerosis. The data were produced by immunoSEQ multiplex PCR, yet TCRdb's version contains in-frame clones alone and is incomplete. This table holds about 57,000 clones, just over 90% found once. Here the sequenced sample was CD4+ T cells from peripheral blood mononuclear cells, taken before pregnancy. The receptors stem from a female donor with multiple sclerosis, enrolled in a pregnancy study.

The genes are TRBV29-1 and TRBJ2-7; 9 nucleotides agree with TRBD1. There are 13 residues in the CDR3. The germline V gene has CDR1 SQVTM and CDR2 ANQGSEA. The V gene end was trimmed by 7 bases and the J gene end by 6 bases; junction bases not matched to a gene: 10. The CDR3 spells CSALRGQGGEQYF. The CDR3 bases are TGCAGCGCCCTTAGGGGACAGGGCGGCGAGCAGTACTTC.

DNA for the CDR3: TGCGCCAGCAGCCCCCAGGGGCCATACGTGAACACTGAAGCTTTCTTT. Translating it yields CASSPQGPYVNTEAFF. The chain joins TRBV5-1 to TRBJ1-1, with TRBD1 as a possible D gene (6 bases). V was shortened by 4 bases and J by 0 bases, with 16 bases between the two germline ends. Germline loops: CDR1 SGHRS, CDR2 YFSETQ. The CDR3 spans 16 residues.

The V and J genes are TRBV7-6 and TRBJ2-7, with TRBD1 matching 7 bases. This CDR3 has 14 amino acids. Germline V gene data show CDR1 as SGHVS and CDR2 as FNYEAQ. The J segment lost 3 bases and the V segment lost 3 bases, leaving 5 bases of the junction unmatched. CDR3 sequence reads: CASSFRQGGYEQYF. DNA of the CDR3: TGTGCCAGCAGCTTCCGACAGGGTGGCTACGAGCAGTACTTC.

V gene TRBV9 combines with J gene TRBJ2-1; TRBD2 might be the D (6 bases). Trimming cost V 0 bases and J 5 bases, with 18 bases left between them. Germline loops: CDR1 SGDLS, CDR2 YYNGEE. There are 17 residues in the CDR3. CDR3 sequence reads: CASSVASGGRFDNEQFF. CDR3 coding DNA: TGTGCCAGCAGCGTAGCTAGTGGGGGGAGATTCGACAATGAGCAGTTCTTC.

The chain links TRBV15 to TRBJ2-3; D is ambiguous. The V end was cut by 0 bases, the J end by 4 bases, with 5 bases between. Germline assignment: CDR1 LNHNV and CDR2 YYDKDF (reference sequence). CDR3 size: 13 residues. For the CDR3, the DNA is TGTGCCACCAGCAGAGATTTCGCAGATACGCAGTATTTT. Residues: CATSRDFADTQYF.

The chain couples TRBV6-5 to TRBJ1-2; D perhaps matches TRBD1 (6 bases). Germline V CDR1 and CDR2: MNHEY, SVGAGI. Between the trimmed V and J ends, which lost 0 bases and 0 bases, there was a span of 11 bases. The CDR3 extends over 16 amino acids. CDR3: CASSYSIQGTNYGYTF. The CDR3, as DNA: TGTGCCAGCAGTTACTCGATTCAGGGGACTAACTATGGCTACACCTTC.

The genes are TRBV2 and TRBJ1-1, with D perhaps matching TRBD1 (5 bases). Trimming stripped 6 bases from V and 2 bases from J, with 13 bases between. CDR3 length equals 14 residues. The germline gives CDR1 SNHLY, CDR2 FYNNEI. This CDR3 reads CASRGGRGNTEAFF. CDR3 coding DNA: TGTGCCAGCAGGGGGGGGAGGGGAAACACTGAAGCTTTCTTT. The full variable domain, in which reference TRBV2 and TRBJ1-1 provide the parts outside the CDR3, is EPEVTQTPSHQVTQMGQEVILRCVPISNHLYFYWYRQILGQKVEFLVSFYNNEISEKSEIFDDQFSVERPDGSNFTLKIRSTKLEDSAMYFCASRGGRGNTEAFFGQGTRLTVV.

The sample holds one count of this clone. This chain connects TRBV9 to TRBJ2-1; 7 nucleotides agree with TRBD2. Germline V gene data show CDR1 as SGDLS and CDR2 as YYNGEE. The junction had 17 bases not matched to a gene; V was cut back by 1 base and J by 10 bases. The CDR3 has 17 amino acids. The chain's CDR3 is CASSVREAGDPISEQFF. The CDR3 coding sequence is TGTGCCAGCAGCGTAAGGGAGGCGGGAGATCCTATTTCCGAGCAGTTCTTC.

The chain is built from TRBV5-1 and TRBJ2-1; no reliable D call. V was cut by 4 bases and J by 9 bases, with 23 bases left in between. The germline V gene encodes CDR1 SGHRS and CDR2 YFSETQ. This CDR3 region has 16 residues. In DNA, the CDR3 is TGCGCCAGCAGCCGTGGCGGTCCCTCAACTAAGGTTGAGCAGTTCTTC. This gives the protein CASSRGGPSTKVEQFF.